Listed here are 32 T cell receptor beta chains from one sample, sequenced in a study of cytomegalovirus exposure and HLA in healthy donors. The PCR was carried out with 60 Vbeta primers and 13 Jbeta primers. Sequencing used immunoSEQ multiplex PCR; TCRdb keeps in-frame clones, though not all of them. The sample lists 200,000 or so clones, about 80% occurring once. The sample taken for sequencing was PBMCs. These receptors came from a girl aged 5-17 years in good health and CMV-seronegative.

This rearrangement joins TRBV11-2 to TRBJ2-1; 14 bases are a match to TRBD2. V trimming: 5 bases; J trimming: 4 bases; junction bases outside the gene matches: 13. CDR3 size: 19 residues. The germline gives CDR1 SGHAT, CDR2 FQNNGV. This chain's CDR3 is CASSNLRVTSGRDYNEQFF. CDR3 DNA: TGTGCCAGCAGCAACTTAAGGGTGACTAGCGGGAGGGATTACAATGAGCAGTTCTTC.

The genes are TRBV4-1 and TRBJ2-4; weak D call: TRBD1 (6 bases). The germline V and J ends were trimmed by 0 bases and 8 bases, with 8 bases remaining between them. The V gene's germline CDR1 is MGHRA and CDR2 YSYEKL. This CDR3 has 13 amino acids. The CDR3 region is CASSQDPGDIQYF. As DNA, the CDR3 is TGCGCCAGCAGCCAAGACCCAGGGGACATTCAGTACTTC.

The chain couples TRBV5-1 to TRBJ2-7; the D is unclear. The V end lost 2 bases, the J end lost 4 bases, and 13 bases lay between the germline ends. The germline CDR1 and CDR2 sequences are SGHRS and YFSETQ. The CDR3 covers 14 residues. CDR3 DNA: TGCGCCAGCAGCTTCTCAACCAGGTATTACGAGCAGTACTTC. It encodes CASSFSTRYYEQYF.

The gene calls are TRBV5-1 and TRBJ2-4; 7 bases map to TRBD1. This CDR3 spans 16 amino acids. Unmatched junction bases numbered 10, after V lost 0 bases and J lost 7 bases. Germline CDR1 SGHRS, CDR2 YFSETQ. The CDR3 sequence is CASSLEGDRVWNIQYF. The CDR3, as DNA: TGCGCCAGCAGCTTGGAAGGAGACAGGGTATGGAACATTCAGTACTTC.

The chain links TRBV7-9 to TRBJ1-1; 7 nucleotides align to TRBD1. Losses at the gene ends were 5 bases for V and 0 bases for J; bases not matched to a gene: 12. Germline lookup yields CDR1 SEHNR and CDR2 FQNEAQ (reference sequence). CDR3 length: 17 amino acids. The CDR3 DNA is TGTGCCAGCAGCGCCGGGACAGCGGTGGGGATGAACACTGAAGCTTTCTTT. It encodes CASSAGTAVGMNTEAFF.

This chain links TRBV4-2 with TRBJ2-2; a possible D gene is TRBD2 (6 bases). V was cut by 1 base and J by 6 bases, with 15 bases left in between. Germline values: CDR1 LGHNA, CDR2 YNFKEQ. This CDR3 is built from 16 residues. CDR3 nucleotides: TGTGCCAGCAGCCAAGGTTCGGGGGAGAGAGCCGGGGAGCTGTTTTTT. Amino acids: CASSQGSGERAGELFF.

The genes are TRBV6-5 and TRBJ1-5, with a possible D match to TRBD1 (5 bases). CDR1 is MNHEY, CDR2 SVGAGI, per germline. This CDR3 spans 14 amino acids. Between the trimmed V and J ends, which lost 2 bases and 4 bases, there was a span of 9 bases. The CDR3 region has the DNA TGTGCCAGCAGTTACATCGGGGGAAATCAGCCCCAGCATTTT. Translating it yields CASSYIGGNQPQHF.

The CDR3: CASSSYVRNTEAFF. The CDR3 coding sequence is TGTGCCAGCAGCTCCTACGTACGGAACACTGAAGCTTTCTTT. The chain employs TRBV7-2 and TRBJ1-1; D is unresolved. Between the trimmed V and J ends, which lost 4 bases and 1 base, there was a span of 10 bases. The CDR3 has 14 residues. CDR1 SGHTA and CDR2 FQGNSA come from the germline V gene. Full variable domain (outside the CDR3, taken from reference TRBV7-2 and TRBJ1-1): GAGVSQSPSNKVTEKGKDVELRCDPISGHTALYWYRQSLGQGLEFLIYFQGNSAPDKSGLPSDRFSAERTGGSVSTLTIQRTQQEDSAVYLCASSSYVRNTEAFFGQGTRLTVV.

This clone was detected only a few times. The chain links TRBV6-1 to TRBJ2-3; D is uncertain. The germline V and J ends were trimmed by 2 bases and 2 bases, with 8 bases remaining between them. Looked up from germline, CDR1 is MNHNS and CDR2 is SASEGT. The CDR3 loop spans 14 amino acids. Written as DNA, the CDR3 is TGTGCCAGCAGTGAACTCTCCCCCACAGATACGCAGTATTTT. It encodes CASSELSPTDTQYF.

In nucleotides, the CDR3 is TGTGCCAGCAGCTTAGGTGCTAGCGGGAGTGGCGACGAGCAGTACTTC. This codes for CASSLGASGSGDEQYF. V and J are TRBV7-9 and TRBJ2-7, with TRBD2 identical over 10 bases. Germline CDR1 and CDR2: SEHNR and FQNEAQ (reference sequence). This CDR3 contains 16 residues. V shed 1 base and J 5 bases; nucleotides not matched to a gene: 8.

The chain links TRBV7-2 to TRBJ2-5, with 9 bases identical to TRBD2. TRBJ2-7 matches the DNA end more closely, so the J call is doubtful. The CDR3 length is 16 residues. Germline V gives CDR1 SGHTA, CDR2 FQGNSA. The CDR3 bases are TGTGCCAGCAGCTTGGGGGGGAGCGGGAGGTCCTACGAGCAGTACTTC. It specifies CASSLGGSGRSYEQYF.

This chain links TRBV6-6 with TRBJ2-7; 10 nucleotides line up with TRBD1. Germline values: CDR1 MNHNY, CDR2 SVGAGI (reference sequence). V lost 5 bases to trimming and J lost 4 bases; unmatched junction nucleotides: 5. This CDR3 has 14 residues. The chain's CDR3 is CASSPGDRGYEQYF. DNA of the CDR3: TGTGCCAGCAGTCCCGGGGACAGGGGTTACGAGCAGTACTTC.

The rearrangement links TRBV14 to TRBJ1-1; D gene unclear. With 0 bases removed from V and 3 bases from J, the gap between germline ends came to 2 bases. The CDR3 runs 12 residues. From germline, CDR1 is SGHDN and CDR2 FVKESK. CDR3 DNA sequence: TGTGCCAGCAGCCAAGACTACACTGAAGCTTTCTTT. It translates to CASSQDYTEAFF.

This chain links TRBV30 with TRBJ1-2; D may be TRBD1 (5 bases). V lost 1 base and J lost 4, with 16 bases in between. The CDR3 sequence is 15 residues long. CDR1 is GTSNPN, CDR2 SVGIG, per germline (reference sequence). The CDR3 nucleotides read TGTGCCTGGAGTGCTCAATGGGGGGGAGTCTATGGCTACACCTTC. Its translation is CAWSAQWGGVYGYTF.

This clone was recorded once. One end of the junction is discordant with germline, which a read error may explain. The same CDR3 also results from other DNA sequences found in this sample. This chain connects TRBV5-8 to TRBJ1-1; the D is unclear. CDR3 length: 12 amino acids. Looked up from germline, CDR1 is SGHTS and CDR2 is YDEGEE. This CDR3 reads CASCRTGTEAFF. CDR3 nucleotides: TGTGCCAGCTGTAGGACGGGAACTGAAGCTTTCTTC.

This clone was detected only once. This chain joins TRBV10-1 and TRBJ1-6, with TRBD1 as a possible D gene (5 bases). Germline assignment: CDR1 WNHNN and CDR2 SYGVQD (reference sequence). The CDR3 contains 15 residues. V dropped 2 bases and J dropped 5 bases, with 10 bases sitting between them. CDR3 bases: TGCGCCAGCAGTGAGAGACAGATAGATAATTCACCCCTCCACTTT. Amino acids: CASSERQIDNSPLHF.

CDR3 nucleotide sequence: TGTGCCAGCAGCTTGAATGAGCGGGATCAGCCCCAGCATTTT. Protein sequence: CASSLNERDQPQHF. The chain couples TRBV7-9 to TRBJ1-5; D call uncertain. CDR3 length: 14 residues. V lost 3 bases to trimming and J lost 5 bases, with 11 bases between them. The V gene's germline CDR1 is SEHNR and CDR2 FQNEAQ (reference sequence).

The chain couples TRBV7-9 to TRBJ2-1; D not resolved. V dropped 1 base and J dropped 6 bases, with 13 bases sitting between them. CDR3 length equals 15 residues. Germline loops: CDR1 SEHNR, CDR2 FQNEAQ (reference sequence). This chain's CDR3 is CASSLGQSRSNEQFF. CDR3 DNA: TGTGCCAGCAGCTTAGGTCAGTCTAGGAGCAATGAGCAGTTCTTC.

The V and J genes are TRBV27 and TRBJ1-2, with 8 bases identical to TRBD1. This CDR3 has 17 residues. Germline V gene lookup returns CDR1 MNHEY and CDR2 SMNVEV (reference sequence). V lost 5 bases to trimming and J lost 2 bases; unmatched junction nucleotides: 13. CDR3 sequence reads: CASSPNGQGFLNYGYTF. The DNA of the CDR3 is TGTGCCAGCAGTCCTAACGGACAGGGATTCTTAAACTATGGCTACACCTTC.

This chain joins TRBV10-3 and TRBJ1-2; D is perhaps TRBD1 (6 bases). The CDR3 loop spans 14 amino acids. Germline CDR1 is ENHRY and CDR2 is SYGVKD. Trimming cost V 6 bases and J 3 bases, with 14 bases left between them. DNA of the CDR3: TGTGCCATCAGACAGGGTGCGCGGGACTATGGCTACACCTTC. Its protein is CAIRQGARDYGYTF.

The chain combines TRBV4-1 with TRBJ1-6; TRBD1 agrees at 9 bases. The CDR3 consists of 16 residues. Trimming cost V 0 bases and J 14 bases; bases outside gene matches: 11. CDR1 is MGHRA and CDR2 is YSYEKL in the germline V gene. CDR3 coding DNA: TGCGCCAGCAGCCAAGATATAGGACAGGGGAGTTTTACCCTCCACTTT. Translation gives CASSQDIGQGSFTLHF.

The rearrangement uses TRBV30 and TRBJ2-5; D perhaps matches TRBD1 (6 bases). Per germline, CDR1 GTSNPN and CDR2 SVGIG (reference sequence). The V end was cut by 1 base, the J end by 5 bases, with 8 bases between. The CDR3 contains 12 residues. CDR3 sequence reads: CAWSERGETQYF. The DNA for the CDR3 is TGTGCCTGGAGTGAGAGGGGGGAGACCCAGTACTTC.

The chain links TRBV5-1 to TRBJ1-1; D may be TRBD1 (6 bases). The ends were cut back, 0 bases at V and 1 base at J, with 10 bases in the middle. The CDR3 totals 15 residues. Germline-derived CDR1 and CDR2 are SGHRS and YFSETQ. The CDR3 DNA reads TGCGCCAGCAGCTTGGTAGGACAGAAGAACACTGAAGCTTTCTTT. It is translated as CASSLVGQKNTEAFF. The variable domain in full, with the rest retrieved from reference TRBV5-1 and TRBJ1-1, is KAGVTQTPRYLIKTRGQQVTLSCSPISGHRSVSWYQQTPGQGLQFLFEYFSETQRNKGNFPGRFSGRQFSNSRSEMNVSTLELGDSALYLCASSLVGQKNTEAFFGQGTRLTVV.

The V and J genes are TRBV21-1 and TRBJ1-1; the table's D call, TRBD1, has no DNA check behind it. TRBV21-1 is an annotated pseudogene. The CDR3 covers 15 residues. CDR3 sequence: CASSIGRQKNTEAFF. CDR3 in DNA: TGTGCCAGCAGCATAGGAAGACAGAAGAACACTGAAGCTTTCTTT.

V is TRBV18 and J is TRBJ1-1, with D possibly matching TRBD1 (6 bases). V was trimmed by 8 bases and J by 6 bases, leaving 25 bases between them. CDR3 length: 16 residues. Looked up from germline, CDR1 is KGHSH and CDR2 is LQKENI. This chain's CDR3 is CASLTKSNRVVPEAFF. The CDR3 DNA is TGTGCCAGCCTAACTAAGTCTAACAGGGTAGTCCCTGAAGCTTTCTTT.

The V call is TRBV27, the J call TRBJ2-6; 7 nucleotides align to TRBD1. V gave up 8 bases and J gave up 0 bases; unmatched junction bases: 13. CDR1 is MNHEY, CDR2 SMNVEV, per germline (reference sequence). This CDR3 comprises 18 residues. CDR3 amino acids: CASGILDRLSSGANVLTF. In nucleotides, the CDR3 is TGTGCCAGCGGGATCCTGGACAGGTTAAGCTCTGGGGCCAACGTCCTGACTTTC. The full variable domain, with the rest looked up from reference TRBV27 and TRBJ2-6, is EAQVTQNPRYLITVTGKKLTVTCSQNMNHEYMSWYRQDPGLGLRQIYYSMNVEVTDKGDVPEGYKVSRKEKRNFPLILESPSPNQTSLYFCASGILDRLSSGANVLTFGAGSRLTVL.

V is TRBV7-9 and J is TRBJ2-3; TRBD2 agrees at 7 bases. Germline V CDR1 and CDR2: SEHNR, FQNEAQ (reference sequence). The CDR3 contains 15 residues. The junction had 8 bases not matched to a gene; V was cut back by 5 bases and J by 3 bases. The CDR3 region has the DNA TGTGCCAGCAGCCAACAGCGGGGATGGACAGATACGCAGTATTTT. The encoded protein is CASSQQRGWTDTQYF.

This clone was observed a single time. This rearrangement joins TRBV7-2 to TRBJ2-1; TRBD2 matches 8 bases. The V gene's germline CDR1 is SGHTA and CDR2 FQGNSA. V was pared by 3 bases and J by 3 bases, with 7 bases of the junction left unmatched. This CDR3 has 16 amino acids. This CDR3 reads CASSLIAGPVYNEQFF. CDR3 DNA: TGTGCCAGCAGCTTGATAGCGGGACCGGTCTACAATGAGCAGTTCTTC.

This chain joins TRBV27 and TRBJ2-3; no definite D call. V lost 2 bases, J lost 3 bases, and 6 bases lay in between. The germline gives CDR1 MNHEY, CDR2 SMNVEV (reference sequence). The length of the CDR3 is 13 residues. CDR3 protein: CASSLAVTDTQYF. Written as DNA, the CDR3 is TGTGCCAGCAGTTTAGCGGTTACAGATACGCAGTATTTT.

The gene calls are TRBV28 and TRBJ2-1; 13 bases agree with TRBD2. V shed 6 bases, J shed 7 bases, and the junction held 12 bases outside the gene matches. This CDR3 is built from 17 residues. Per the germline V gene, CDR1 is MDHEN and CDR2 is SYDVKM. In nucleotides, the CDR3 is TGTGCCAGCAGCGTCCCCGGGACTAGCGGGACGGGAAATGAGCAGTTCTTC. Amino acid sequence: CASSVPGTSGTGNEQFF.

This chain uses TRBV27 with TRBJ1-2, with D possibly TRBD1 on 6 matching bases. Germline V gives CDR1 MNHEY, CDR2 SMNVEV (reference sequence). Between the trimmed V and J ends, which lost 5 bases and 6 bases, there was a span of 7 bases. This CDR3 is built from 11 residues. The CDR3 DNA is TGTGCCAGCAGTACAGGGCATGGCTACACCTTC. It is translated as CASSTGHGYTF.

The V call is TRBV29-1, the J call TRBJ1-1; D unclear. This CDR3 region has 14 residues. Germline V gene sequence: CDR1 SQVTM, CDR2 ANQGSEA. Deletions cut 7 bases from V and 0 bases from J, with 15 bases between. CDR3 DNA sequence: TGCAGCGGTTATGCCGGGTCCATGAACACTGAAGCTTTCTTT. Translating gives CSGYAGSMNTEAFF.